This TCR beta chain was obtained from a study of T cell changes during pregnancy in multiple sclerosis. The CDR3 has 16 amino acids. V lost 0 bases and J lost 0, with 11 bases in between. Looked up from germline, CDR1 is MNHEY and CDR2 is SVGAGI. The method was immunoSEQ multiplex PCR; TCRdb's version includes in-frame clones alone and lacks a portion of them. The profile shows approximately 110,000 clones, approximately 90% of them singletons. This material consisted of peripheral blood, taken in the third trimester of pregnancy. The receptor was derived from a female donor with multiple sclerosis, enrolled in a pregnancy study. V usage is TRBV6-5 and J usage is TRBJ1-2, with a possible D match to TRBD1 (6 bases). The CDR3 protein is CASSYSPRTANYGYTF. DNA for the CDR3: TGTGCCAGCAGTTACTCCCCCCGGACAGCTAACTATGGCTACACCTTC.